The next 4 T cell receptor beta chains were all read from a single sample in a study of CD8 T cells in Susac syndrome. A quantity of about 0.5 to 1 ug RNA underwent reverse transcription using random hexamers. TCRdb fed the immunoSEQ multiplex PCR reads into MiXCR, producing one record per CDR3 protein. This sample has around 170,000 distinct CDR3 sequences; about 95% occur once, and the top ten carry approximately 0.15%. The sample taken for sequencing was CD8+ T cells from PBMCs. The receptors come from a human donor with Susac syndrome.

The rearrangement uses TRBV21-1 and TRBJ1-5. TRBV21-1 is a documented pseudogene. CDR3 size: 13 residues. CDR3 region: CASHIIRGQPQHF. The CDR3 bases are TGTGCCAGCCACATAATACGGGGTCAGCCCCAGCATTTT.

Written as DNA, the CDR3 is TGTGCCACCAGCTCGGTCACCGGGGAGCTGTTTTTT. Translation: CATSSVTGELFF. The rearrangement links TRBV24-1 to TRBJ2-2; no clear D. CDR1 and CDR2 from the germline V gene are KGHDR and SFDVKD. Trimming cost V 7 bases and J 4 bases, with 6 bases left between them. The length of the CDR3 is 12 residues.

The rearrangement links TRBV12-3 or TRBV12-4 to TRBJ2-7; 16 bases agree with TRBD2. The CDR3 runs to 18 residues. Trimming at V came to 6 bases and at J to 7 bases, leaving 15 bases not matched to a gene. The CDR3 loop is CASRLGLAGGPSGWEQYF. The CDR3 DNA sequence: TGTGCCAGCAGGTTGGGACTAGCGGGAGGGCCGTCCGGTTGGGAGCAGTACTTC.

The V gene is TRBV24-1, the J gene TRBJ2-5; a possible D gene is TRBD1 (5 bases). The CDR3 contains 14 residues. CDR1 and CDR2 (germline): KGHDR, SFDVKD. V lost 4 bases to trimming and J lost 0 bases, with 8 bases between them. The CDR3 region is CATSEMDNQETQYF. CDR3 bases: TGTGCCACCAGTGAAATGGACAACCAAGAGACCCAGTACTTC.